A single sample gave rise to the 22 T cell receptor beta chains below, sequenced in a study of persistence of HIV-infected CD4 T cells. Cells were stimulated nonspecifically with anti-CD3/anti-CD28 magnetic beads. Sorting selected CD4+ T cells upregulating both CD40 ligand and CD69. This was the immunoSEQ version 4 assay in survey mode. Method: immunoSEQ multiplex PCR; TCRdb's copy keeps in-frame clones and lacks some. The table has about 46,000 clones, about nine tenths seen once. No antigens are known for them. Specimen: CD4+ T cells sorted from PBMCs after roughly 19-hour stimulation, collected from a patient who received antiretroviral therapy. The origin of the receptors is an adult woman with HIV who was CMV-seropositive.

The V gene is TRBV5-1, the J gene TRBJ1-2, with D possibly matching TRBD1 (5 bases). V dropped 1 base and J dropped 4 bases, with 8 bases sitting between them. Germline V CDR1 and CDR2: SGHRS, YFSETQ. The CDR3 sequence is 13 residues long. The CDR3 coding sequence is TGCGCCAGCAGCTTGTCAGGGATCTATGGCTACACCTTC. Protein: CASSLSGIYGYTF.

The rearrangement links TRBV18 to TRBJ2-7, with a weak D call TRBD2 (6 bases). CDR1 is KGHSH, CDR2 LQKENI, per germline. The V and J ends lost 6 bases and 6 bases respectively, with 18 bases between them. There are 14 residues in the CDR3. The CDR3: CASSALSGLGEQYF. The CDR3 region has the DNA TGTGCCAGCTCGGCTCTCTCGGGACTGGGCGAGCAGTACTTC.

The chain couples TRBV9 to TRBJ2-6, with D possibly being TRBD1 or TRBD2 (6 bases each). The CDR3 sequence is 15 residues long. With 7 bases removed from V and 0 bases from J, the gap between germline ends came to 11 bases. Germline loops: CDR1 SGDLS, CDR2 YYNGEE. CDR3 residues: CASREGGSGANVLTF. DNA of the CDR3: TGTGCCAGCCGCGAGGGGGGCTCTGGGGCCAACGTCCTGACTTTC.

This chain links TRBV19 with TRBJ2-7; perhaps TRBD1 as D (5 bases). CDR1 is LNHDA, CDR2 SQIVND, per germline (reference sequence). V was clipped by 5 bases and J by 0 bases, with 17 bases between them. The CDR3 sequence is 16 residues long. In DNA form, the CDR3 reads TGTGCCAGTAGTCCACGGACACCCTCAAACTCCTACGAGCAGTACTTC. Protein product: CASSPRTPSNSYEQYF. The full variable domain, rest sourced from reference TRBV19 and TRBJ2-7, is DGGITQSPKYLFRKEGQNVTLSCEQNLNHDAMYWYRQDPGQGLRLIYYSQIVNDFQKGDIAEGYSVSREKKESFPLTVTSAQKNPTAFYLCASSPRTPSNSYEQYFGPGTRLTVT.

The CDR3 sequence: CASSPNGGTGANVLTF. In nucleotides, the CDR3 is TGTGCCAGCTCACCTAACGGAGGGACTGGGGCCAACGTCCTGACTTTC. V and J are TRBV18 and TRBJ2-6, with D maybe TRBD2 (6 bases). Trimming took off 3 bases at V and 2 bases at J, with 11 bases between the two ends. From germline, CDR1 is KGHSH and CDR2 LQKENI. This CDR3 has 16 residues.

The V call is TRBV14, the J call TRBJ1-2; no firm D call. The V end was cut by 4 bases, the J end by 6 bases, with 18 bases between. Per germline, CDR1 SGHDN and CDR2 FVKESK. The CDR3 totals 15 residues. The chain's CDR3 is CASSPSYVVRDGYTF. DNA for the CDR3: TGTGCCAGCAGCCCTAGTTACGTTGTACGAGATGGCTACACCTTC.

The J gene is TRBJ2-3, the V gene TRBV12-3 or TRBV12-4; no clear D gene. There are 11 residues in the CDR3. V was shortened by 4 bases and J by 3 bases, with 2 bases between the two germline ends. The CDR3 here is CASSWTDTQYF. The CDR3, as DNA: TGTGCCAGCAGTTGGACAGATACGCAGTATTTT.

For the CDR3, the DNA is TGTGCCAGCAGTCTAAGGACAGGGACCTATGGCTACACCTTC. It translates to CASSLRTGTYGYTF. The gene calls are TRBV27 and TRBJ1-2; 8 bases are shared with TRBD1. The germline gives CDR1 MNHEY, CDR2 SMNVEV (reference sequence). The V segment lost 5 bases and the J segment 4 bases; nucleotides outside the gene matches: 6. This CDR3 comprises 14 residues.

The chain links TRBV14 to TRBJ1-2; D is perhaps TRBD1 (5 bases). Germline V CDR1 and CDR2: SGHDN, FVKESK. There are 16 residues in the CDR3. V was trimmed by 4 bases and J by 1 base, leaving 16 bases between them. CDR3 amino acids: CASSLKGPLINYGYTF. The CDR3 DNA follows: TGTGCCAGCAGCCTCAAGGGGCCACTAATTAACTATGGCTACACCTTC.

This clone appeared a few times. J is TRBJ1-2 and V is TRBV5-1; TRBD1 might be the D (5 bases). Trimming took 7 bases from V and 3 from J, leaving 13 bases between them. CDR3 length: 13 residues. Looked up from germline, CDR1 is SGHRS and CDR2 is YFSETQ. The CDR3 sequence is CASAGGTHYGYTF. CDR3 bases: TGCGCCAGCGCTGGAGGGACGCACTATGGCTACACCTTC. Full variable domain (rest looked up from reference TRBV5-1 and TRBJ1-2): KAGVTQTPRYLIKTRGQQVTLSCSPISGHRSVSWYQQTPGQGLQFLFEYFSETQRNKGNFPGRFSGRQFSNSRSEMNVSTLELGDSALYLCASAGGTHYGYTFGSGTRLTVV.

CDR3: CASSPSGLNTEAFF. The CDR3 region has the DNA TGTGCCAGCTCACCTTCGGGGTTGAACACTGAAGCTTTCTTT. The chain has TRBV18 and TRBJ1-1, with no clear D. Trimming shortened V by 3 bases and J by 0 bases, and 8 bases separated the two germline ends. The CDR3 runs to 14 residues. Germline V lookup: CDR1 KGHSH, CDR2 LQKENI.

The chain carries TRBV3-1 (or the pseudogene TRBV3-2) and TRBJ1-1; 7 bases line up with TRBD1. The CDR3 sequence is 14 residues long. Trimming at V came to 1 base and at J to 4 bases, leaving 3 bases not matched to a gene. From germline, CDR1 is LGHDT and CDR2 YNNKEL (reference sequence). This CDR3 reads CASSQVAGGTEAFF. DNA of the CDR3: TGTGCCAGCAGCCAAGTGGCAGGGGGCACTGAAGCTTTCTTT.

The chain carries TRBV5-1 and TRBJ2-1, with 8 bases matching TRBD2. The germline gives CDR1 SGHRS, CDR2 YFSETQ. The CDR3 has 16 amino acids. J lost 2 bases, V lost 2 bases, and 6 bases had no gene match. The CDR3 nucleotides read TGCGCCAGCAGCTTTAGCGGGGTCTCGCCCTACAATGAGCAGTTCTTC. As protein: CASSFSGVSPYNEQFF.

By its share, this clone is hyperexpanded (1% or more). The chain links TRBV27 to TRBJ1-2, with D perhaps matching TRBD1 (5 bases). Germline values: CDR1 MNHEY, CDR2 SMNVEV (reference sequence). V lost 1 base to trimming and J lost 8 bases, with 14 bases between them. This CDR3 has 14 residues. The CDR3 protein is CASSLLGQGLGYTF. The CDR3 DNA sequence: TGTGCCAGCAGTTTATTGGGGCAGGGTCTCGGCTACACCTTC.

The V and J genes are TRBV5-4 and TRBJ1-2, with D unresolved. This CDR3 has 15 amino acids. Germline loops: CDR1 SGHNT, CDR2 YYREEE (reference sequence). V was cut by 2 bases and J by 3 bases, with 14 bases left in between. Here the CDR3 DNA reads TGTGCCAGCAGCTTAGGGATACGGGAGCACTATGGCTACACCTTC. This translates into CASSLGIREHYGYTF.

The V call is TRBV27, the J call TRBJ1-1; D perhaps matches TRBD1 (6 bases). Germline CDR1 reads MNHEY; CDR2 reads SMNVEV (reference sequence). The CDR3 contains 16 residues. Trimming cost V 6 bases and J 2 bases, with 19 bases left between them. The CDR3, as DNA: TGTGCCAGCAGCTCCCACTCGAGGGGGGTAAACACTGAAGCTTTCTTT. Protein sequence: CASSSHSRGVNTEAFF.

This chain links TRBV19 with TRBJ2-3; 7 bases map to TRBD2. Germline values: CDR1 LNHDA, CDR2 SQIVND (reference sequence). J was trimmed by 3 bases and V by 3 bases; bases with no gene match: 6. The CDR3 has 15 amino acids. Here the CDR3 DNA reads TGTGCCAGTAGTATGGGAGGGAGCCAAACAGATACGCAGTATTTT. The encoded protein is CASSMGGSQTDTQYF. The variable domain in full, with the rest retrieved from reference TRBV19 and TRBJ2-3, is DGGITQSPKYLFRKEGQNVTLSCEQNLNHDAMYWYRQDPGQGLRLIYYSQIVNDFQKGDIAEGYSVSREKKESFPLTVTSAQKNPTAFYLCASSMGGSQTDTQYFGPGTRLTVL.

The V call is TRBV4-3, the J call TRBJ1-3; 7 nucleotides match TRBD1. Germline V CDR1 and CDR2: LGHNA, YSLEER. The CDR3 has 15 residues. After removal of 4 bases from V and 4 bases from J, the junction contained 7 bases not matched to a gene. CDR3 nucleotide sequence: TGCGCCAGCAGCCTAGACAGGGCCGCAGGAAACACCATATATTTT. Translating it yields CASSLDRAAGNTIYF.

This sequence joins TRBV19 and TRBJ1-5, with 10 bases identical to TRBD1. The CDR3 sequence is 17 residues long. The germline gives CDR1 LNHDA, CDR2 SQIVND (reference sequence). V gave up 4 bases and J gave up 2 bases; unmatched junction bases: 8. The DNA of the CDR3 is TGTGCCAGTAGTAATGACAGGGGGCAAAGAGGCAATCAGCCCCAGCATTTT. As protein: CASSNDRGQRGNQPQHF.

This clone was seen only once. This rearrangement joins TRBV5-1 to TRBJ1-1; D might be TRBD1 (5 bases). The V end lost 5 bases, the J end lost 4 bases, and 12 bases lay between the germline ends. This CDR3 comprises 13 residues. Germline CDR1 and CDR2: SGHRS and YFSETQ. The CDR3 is CASSFSGATEAFF. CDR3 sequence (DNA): TGCGCCAGCAGTTTCTCTGGGGCCACTGAAGCTTTCTTT.

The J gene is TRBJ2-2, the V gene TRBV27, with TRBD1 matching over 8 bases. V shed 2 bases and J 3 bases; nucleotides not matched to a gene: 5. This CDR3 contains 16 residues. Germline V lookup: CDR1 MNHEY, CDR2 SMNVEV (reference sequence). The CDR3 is CASSLRTGSYTGELFF. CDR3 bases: TGTGCCAGCAGTTTACGGACAGGGAGTTACACCGGGGAGCTGTTTTTT.

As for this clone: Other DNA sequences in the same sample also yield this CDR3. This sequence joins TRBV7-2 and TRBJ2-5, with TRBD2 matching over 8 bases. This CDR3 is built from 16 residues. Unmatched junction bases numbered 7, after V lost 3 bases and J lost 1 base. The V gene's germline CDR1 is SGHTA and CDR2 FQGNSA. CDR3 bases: TGTGCCAGCAGCTTGGGAGGGGCGGGGGGCCAAGAGACCCAGTACTTC. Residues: CASSLGGAGGQETQYF.